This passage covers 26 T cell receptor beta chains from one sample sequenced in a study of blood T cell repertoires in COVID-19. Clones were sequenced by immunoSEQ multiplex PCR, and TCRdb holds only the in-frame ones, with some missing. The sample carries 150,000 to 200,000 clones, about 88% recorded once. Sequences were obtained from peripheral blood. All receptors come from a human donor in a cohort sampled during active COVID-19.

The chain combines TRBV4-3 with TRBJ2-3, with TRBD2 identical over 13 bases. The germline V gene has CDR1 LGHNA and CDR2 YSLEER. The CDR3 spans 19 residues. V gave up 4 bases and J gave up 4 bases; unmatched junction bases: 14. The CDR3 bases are TGCGCCAGCAGCCCCAGACTAGCGGGGGGAAATAATTGGGCAGATACGCAGTATTTT. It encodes CASSPRLAGGNNWADTQYF.

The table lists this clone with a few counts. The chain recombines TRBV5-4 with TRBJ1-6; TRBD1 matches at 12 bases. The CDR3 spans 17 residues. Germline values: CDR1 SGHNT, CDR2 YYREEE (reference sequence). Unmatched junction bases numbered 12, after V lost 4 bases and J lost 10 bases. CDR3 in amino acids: CASSTLWGQGAESPLHF. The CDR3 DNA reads TGTGCCAGCAGCACCCTATGGGGACAGGGGGCTGAGTCACCCCTCCACTTT. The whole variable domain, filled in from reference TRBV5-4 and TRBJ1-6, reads ETGVTQSPTHLIKTRGQQVTLRCSSQSGHNTVSWYQQALGQGPQFIFQYYREEENGRGNFPPRFSGLQFPNYSSELNVNALELDDSALYLCASSTLWGQGAESPLHFGNGTRLTVT.

CDR3 amino acids: CASSQSEDRLNTEAFF. The CDR3 DNA is TGCGCCAGCAGTCAATCGGAGGACAGGTTGAACACTGAAGCTTTCTTT. J is TRBJ1-1 and V is TRBV23-1; 7 bases align to TRBD1. TRBV23-1 is placed among ORFs of uncertain function. V lost 0 bases, J lost 0 bases, and 4 bases stayed unmatched. The length of the CDR3 is 16 residues.

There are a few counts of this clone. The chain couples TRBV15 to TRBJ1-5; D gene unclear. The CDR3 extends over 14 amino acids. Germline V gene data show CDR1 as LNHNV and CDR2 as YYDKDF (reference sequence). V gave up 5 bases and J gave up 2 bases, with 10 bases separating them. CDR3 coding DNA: TGTGCCACCAGCCAAGACACTGGCAATCAGCCCCAGCATTTT. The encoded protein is CATSQDTGNQPQHF.

Here the CDR3 reads CASSPQGEGTQYF. The CDR3 coding sequence is TGTGCCAGCTCACCACAGGGGGAAGGTACGCAGTATTTT. V gene TRBV18 combines with J gene TRBJ2-3, with D perhaps TRBD1 (6 bases). Germline CDR1 and CDR2: KGHSH and LQKENI. The V end lost 1 base, the J end lost 8 bases, and 10 bases lay between the germline ends. This CDR3 comprises 13 residues.

In DNA form, the CDR3 reads TGTGCCACCAGTGATACCCCGGGGGGAGTCCAGCCCCAGCATTTT. Its translation is CATSDTPGGVQPQHF. The rearrangement uses TRBV24-1 and TRBJ1-5, with D tentatively TRBD1 (5 bases). CDR1 is KGHDR, CDR2 SFDVKD, per germline. The CDR3 covers 15 residues. Trimming removed 3 bases from V and 7 bases from J, with 15 bases in between.

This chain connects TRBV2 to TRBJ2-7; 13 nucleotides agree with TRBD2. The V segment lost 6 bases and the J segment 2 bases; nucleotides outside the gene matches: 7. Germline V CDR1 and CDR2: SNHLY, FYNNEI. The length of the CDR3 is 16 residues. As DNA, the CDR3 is TGTGCCAGCAGCCCCCTCACTAGCGGGGGGGCCTACGAGCAGTACTTC. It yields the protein CASSPLTSGGAYEQYF.

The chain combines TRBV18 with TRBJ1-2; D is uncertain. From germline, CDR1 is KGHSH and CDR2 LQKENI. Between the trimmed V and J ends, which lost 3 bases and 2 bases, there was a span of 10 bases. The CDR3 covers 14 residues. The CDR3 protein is CASSPGRENYGYTF. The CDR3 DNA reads TGTGCCAGCTCACCCGGTAGGGAGAACTATGGCTACACCTTC.

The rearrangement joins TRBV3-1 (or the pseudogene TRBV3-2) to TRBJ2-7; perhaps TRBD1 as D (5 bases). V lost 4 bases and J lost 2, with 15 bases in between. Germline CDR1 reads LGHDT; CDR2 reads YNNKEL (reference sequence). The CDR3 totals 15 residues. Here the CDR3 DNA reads TGTGCCAGCAGCCCGATCGACAGTACGGCCTACGAGCAGTACTTC. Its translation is CASSPIDSTAYEQYF.

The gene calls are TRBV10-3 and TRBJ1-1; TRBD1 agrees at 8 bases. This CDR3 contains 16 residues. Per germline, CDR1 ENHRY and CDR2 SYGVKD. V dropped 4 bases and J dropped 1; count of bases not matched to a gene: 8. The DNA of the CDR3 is TGTGCCATCAGTGGTCGACAGGGGAACAGGAACACTGAAGCTTTCTTT. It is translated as CAISGRQGNRNTEAFF.

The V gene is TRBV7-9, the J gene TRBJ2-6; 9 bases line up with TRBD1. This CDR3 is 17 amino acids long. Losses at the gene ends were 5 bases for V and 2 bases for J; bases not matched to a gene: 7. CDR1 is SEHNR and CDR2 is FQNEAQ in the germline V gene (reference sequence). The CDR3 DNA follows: TGTGCCAGCAGCCAAATACAGGGGGCTACTGGGGCCAACGTCCTGACTTTC. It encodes CASSQIQGATGANVLTF. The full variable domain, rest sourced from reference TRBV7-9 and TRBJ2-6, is DTGVSQNPRHKITKRGQNVTFRCDPISEHNRLYWYRQTLGQGPEFLTYFQNEAQLEKSRLLSDRFSAERPKGSFSTLEIQRTEQGDSAMYLCASSQIQGATGANVLTFGAGSRLTVL.

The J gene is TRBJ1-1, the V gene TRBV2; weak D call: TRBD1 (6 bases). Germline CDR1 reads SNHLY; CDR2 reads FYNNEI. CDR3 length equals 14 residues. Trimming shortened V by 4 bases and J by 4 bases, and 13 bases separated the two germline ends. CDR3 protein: CASSVGGPSTEAFF. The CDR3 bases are TGTGCCAGCAGTGTCGGGGGGCCGAGCACTGAAGCTTTCTTT.

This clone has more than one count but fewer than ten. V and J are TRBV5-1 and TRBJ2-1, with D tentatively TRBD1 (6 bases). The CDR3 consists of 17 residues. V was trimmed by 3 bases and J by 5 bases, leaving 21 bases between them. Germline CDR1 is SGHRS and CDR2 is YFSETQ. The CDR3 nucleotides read TGCGCCAGCAGCTCGGACGCAAGGACAGTTAAGGACAATGAGCAGTTCTTC. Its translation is CASSSDARTVKDNEQFF.

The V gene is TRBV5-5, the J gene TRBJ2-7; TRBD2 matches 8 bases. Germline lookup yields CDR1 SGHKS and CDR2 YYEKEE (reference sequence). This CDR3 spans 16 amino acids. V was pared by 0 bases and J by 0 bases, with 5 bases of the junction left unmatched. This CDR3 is CASSLVGGGASYEQYF. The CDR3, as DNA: TGTGCCAGCAGCTTGGTCGGGGGGGGCGCCTCCTACGAGCAGTACTTC.

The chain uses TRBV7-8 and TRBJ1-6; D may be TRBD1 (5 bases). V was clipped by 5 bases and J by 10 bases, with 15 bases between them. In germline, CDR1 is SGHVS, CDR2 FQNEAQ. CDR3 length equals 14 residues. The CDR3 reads CASSRTDRVSPLHF. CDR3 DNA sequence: TGTGCCAGCAGCCGAACAGACAGAGTCTCACCCCTCCACTTT.

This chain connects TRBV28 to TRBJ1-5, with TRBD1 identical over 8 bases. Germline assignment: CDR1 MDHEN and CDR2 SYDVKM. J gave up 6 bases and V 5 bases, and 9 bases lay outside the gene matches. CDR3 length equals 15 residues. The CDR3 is CASSRTGTFSQPQHF. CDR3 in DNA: TGTGCCAGCAGTCGGACAGGGACTTTCAGTCAGCCCCAGCATTTT.

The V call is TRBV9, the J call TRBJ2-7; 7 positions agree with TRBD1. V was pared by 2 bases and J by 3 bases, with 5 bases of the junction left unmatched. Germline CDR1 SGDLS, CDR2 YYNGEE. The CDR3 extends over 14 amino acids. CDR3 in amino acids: CASSVGTVSYEQYF. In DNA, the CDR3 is TGTGCCAGCAGCGTCGGGACAGTAAGCTACGAGCAGTACTTC.

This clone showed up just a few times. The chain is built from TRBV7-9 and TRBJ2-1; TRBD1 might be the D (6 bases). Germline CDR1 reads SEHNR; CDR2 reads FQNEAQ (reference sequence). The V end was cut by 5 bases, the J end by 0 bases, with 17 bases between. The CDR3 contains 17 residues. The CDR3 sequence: CASSPRGQILSYNEQFF. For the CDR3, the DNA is TGTGCCAGCAGCCCAAGGGGACAAATACTCTCCTACAATGAGCAGTTCTTC.

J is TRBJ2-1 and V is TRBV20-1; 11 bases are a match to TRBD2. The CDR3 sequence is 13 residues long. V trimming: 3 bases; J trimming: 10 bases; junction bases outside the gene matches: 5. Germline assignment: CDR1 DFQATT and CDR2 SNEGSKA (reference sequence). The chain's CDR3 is CSASGLAGLEQFF. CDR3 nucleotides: TGCAGTGCTAGTGGACTAGCGGGCTTGGAGCAGTTCTTC.

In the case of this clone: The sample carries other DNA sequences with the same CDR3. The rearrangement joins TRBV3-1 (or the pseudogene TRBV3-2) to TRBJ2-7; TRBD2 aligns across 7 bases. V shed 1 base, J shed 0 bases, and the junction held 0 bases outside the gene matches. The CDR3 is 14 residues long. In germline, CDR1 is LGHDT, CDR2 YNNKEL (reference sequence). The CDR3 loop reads CASSQGGGSYEQYF. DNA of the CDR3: TGTGCCAGCAGCCAAGGCGGGGGCTCCTACGAGCAGTACTTC.

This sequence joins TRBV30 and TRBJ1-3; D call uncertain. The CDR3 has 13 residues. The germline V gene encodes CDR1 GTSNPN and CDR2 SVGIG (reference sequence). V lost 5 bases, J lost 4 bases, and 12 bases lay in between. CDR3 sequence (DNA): TGTGCCTGGGGCAAACTTAGCGGAAACACCATATATTTT. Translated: CAWGKLSGNTIYF.

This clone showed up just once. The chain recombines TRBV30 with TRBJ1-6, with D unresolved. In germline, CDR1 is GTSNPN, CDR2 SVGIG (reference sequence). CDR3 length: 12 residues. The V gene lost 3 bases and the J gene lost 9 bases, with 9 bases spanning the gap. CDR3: CAWRQASSPLHF. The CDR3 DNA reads TGTGCCTGGAGACAAGCTAGTTCACCCCTCCACTTT.

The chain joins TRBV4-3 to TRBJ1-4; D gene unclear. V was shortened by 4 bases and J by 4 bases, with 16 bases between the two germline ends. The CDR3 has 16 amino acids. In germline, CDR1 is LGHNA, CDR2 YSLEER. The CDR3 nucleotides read TGCGCCAGCAGCCGGAGAGATGTCGGTTTTAATGAAAAACTGTTTTTT. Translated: CASSRRDVGFNEKLFF.

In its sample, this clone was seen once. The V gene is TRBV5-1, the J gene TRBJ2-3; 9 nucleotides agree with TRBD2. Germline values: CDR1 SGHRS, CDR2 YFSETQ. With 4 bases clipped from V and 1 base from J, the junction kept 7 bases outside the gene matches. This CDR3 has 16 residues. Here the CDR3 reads CASSPRASGGTDTQYF. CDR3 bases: TGCGCCAGCAGCCCGAGGGCTAGCGGGGGCACAGATACGCAGTATTTT.

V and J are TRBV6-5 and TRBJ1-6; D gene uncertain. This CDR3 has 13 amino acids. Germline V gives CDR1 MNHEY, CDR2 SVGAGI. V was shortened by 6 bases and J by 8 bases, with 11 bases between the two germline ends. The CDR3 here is CASRDHQDSPLHF. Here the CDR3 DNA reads TGTGCCAGCAGAGACCATCAGGATTCACCCCTCCACTTT.

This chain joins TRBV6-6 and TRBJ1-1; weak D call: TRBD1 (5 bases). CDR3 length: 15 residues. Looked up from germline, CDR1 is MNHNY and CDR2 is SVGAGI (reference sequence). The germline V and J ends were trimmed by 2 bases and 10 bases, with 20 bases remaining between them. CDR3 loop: CASSYPQGWAYGAFF. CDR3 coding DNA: TGTGCCAGCAGTTACCCGCAGGGTTGGGCGTATGGAGCTTTCTTT.